A single sample gave rise to the 20 T cell receptor beta chains below, sequenced in a study of identifying expanded T cells in peripheral blood. Generated by immunoSEQ multiplex PCR, the TCRdb table keeps only in-frame clones and is missing some. The top ten clones hold around 6% of a sample with more than 75,000 clones, 86% of them seen once. The material sequenced was blood. Receptors originate from a person aged 18 to 70 in good health.

CDR3 loop: CASSTGTGHSGNTIYF. The CDR3 DNA sequence: TGCGCCAGCAGTACCGGAACAGGGCACTCTGGAAACACCATATATTTT. The chain couples TRBV5-1 to TRBJ1-3; D possibly corresponds to TRBD1 (6 bases). The CDR3 is made up of 16 amino acids. CDR1 is SGHRS, CDR2 YFSETQ, per germline. V was trimmed by 5 bases and J by 0 bases, leaving 15 bases between them.

This clone was seen a few times. The chain joins TRBV19 to TRBJ1-6; 10 nucleotides line up with TRBD1. The germline V gene encodes CDR1 LNHDA and CDR2 SQIVND (reference sequence). Unmatched junction bases numbered 6, after V lost 5 bases and J lost 8 bases. CDR3 length equals 15 residues. The CDR3, as DNA: TGTGCCAGTAGTGCTACCGGGACAGGGGATTCACCCCTCCACTTT. Translated: CASSATGTGDSPLHF.

The chain couples TRBV18 to TRBJ1-5; D gene ambiguous. V lost 0 bases to trimming and J lost 7 bases, with 4 bases between them. Germline V CDR1 and CDR2: KGHSH, LQKENI. The CDR3 spans 12 residues. The CDR3 bases are TGTGCCAGCTCACCACCGGGACAGCCCCAGCATTTT. This sequence encodes CASSPPGQPQHF.

The V gene is TRBV4-1, the J gene TRBJ2-5, with no clear D. CDR3 size: 15 residues. CDR1 MGHRA and CDR2 YSYEKL come from the germline V gene. With 0 bases removed from V and 1 base from J, the gap between germline ends came to 9 bases. The CDR3 loop is CASSQDLWFQETQYF. CDR3 sequence (DNA): TGCGCCAGCAGCCAAGATCTCTGGTTCCAAGAGACCCAGTACTTC.

V gene TRBV29-1 combines with J gene TRBJ1-1; maybe TRBD1 (6 bases). Germline V gene lookup returns CDR1 SQVTM and CDR2 ANQGSEA. The CDR3 extends over 13 amino acids. V dropped 3 bases and J dropped 2 bases, with 10 bases sitting between them. In nucleotides, the CDR3 is TGCAGCGTTGAGGTCAGGGGAAACACTGAAGCTTTCTTT. Protein: CSVEVRGNTEAFF.

The rearrangement links TRBV4-3 to TRBJ2-3, with D perhaps matching TRBD2 (6 bases). This CDR3 region has 14 residues. CDR1 and CDR2 (germline): LGHNA, YSLEER. V was shortened by 2 bases and J by 2 bases, with 8 bases between the two germline ends. As DNA, the CDR3 is TGCGCCAGCAGCCAATCGGGACTCACAGATACGCAGTATTTT. Translating it yields CASSQSGLTDTQYF.

This clone was counted a single time. The rearrangement joins TRBV6-6 to TRBJ1-5, with D hard to call. This CDR3 has 13 residues. Trimming shortened V by 6 bases and J by 5 bases, and 11 bases separated the two germline ends. CDR1 and CDR2 from the germline V gene are MNHNY and SVGAGI (reference sequence). Here the CDR3 DNA reads TGTGCCAGCAGGAGCCGGCGCGATCAGCCCCAGCATTTT. This codes for CASRSRRDQPQHF.

V and J are TRBV29-1 and TRBJ2-2, with D hard to call. This CDR3 has 11 amino acids. In germline, CDR1 is SQVTM, CDR2 ANQGSEA. With 5 bases removed from V and 4 bases from J, the gap between germline ends came to 5 bases. CDR3 region: CSVSLTGELFF. The CDR3 DNA reads TGCAGCGTTTCCCTCACCGGGGAGCTGTTTTTT.

The chain recombines TRBV5-1 with TRBJ1-1; D is possibly TRBD1 (5 bases). Germline loops: CDR1 SGHRS, CDR2 YFSETQ. With 3 bases removed from V and 6 bases from J, the gap between germline ends came to 12 bases. The CDR3 consists of 13 residues. This CDR3 reads CASSWPRGAEAFF. CDR3 coding DNA: TGCGCCAGCAGCTGGCCGAGGGGCGCTGAAGCTTTCTTT.

The CDR3 spells CASSLDSRNTEAFF. CDR3 in DNA: TGTGCCAGCAGCCTCGACAGCAGGAACACTGAAGCTTTCTTT. This chain joins TRBV7-6 and TRBJ1-1; TRBD1 is a possible D gene (5 bases). Germline V gene lookup returns CDR1 SGHVS and CDR2 FNYEAQ. V lost 5 bases to trimming and J lost 1 base, with 11 bases between them. This CDR3 spans 14 amino acids. The full variable domain, with the rest looked up from reference TRBV7-6 and TRBJ1-1, is GAGVSQSPRYKVTKRGQDVALRCDPISGHVSLYWYRQALGQGPEFLTYFNYEAQQDKSGLPNDRFSAERPEGSISTLTIQRTEQRDSAMYRCASSLDSRNTEAFFGQGTRLTVV.

The chain couples TRBV18 to TRBJ1-4, with 7 bases lining up with TRBD1. The V gene's germline CDR1 is KGHSH and CDR2 LQKENI. This CDR3 has 13 amino acids. The V segment lost 5 bases and the J segment 8 bases; nucleotides outside the gene matches: 5. The chain's CDR3 is CASSGQTGEKLFF. The CDR3 DNA follows: TGTGCCAGCTCAGGTCAGACAGGGGAAAAACTGTTTTTT.

V and J are TRBV5-4 and TRBJ2-5, with 9 positions matching TRBD1. The CDR3 loop spans 15 amino acids. Germline CDR1 and CDR2: SGHNT and YYREEE (reference sequence). The junction had 9 bases not matched to a gene; V was cut back by 4 bases and J by 5 bases. CDR3 nucleotides: TGTGCCAGCAGCCAAGAAGGGACAGGGTATGAGACCCAGTACTTC. Its protein is CASSQEGTGYETQYF. Filled out from reference TRBV5-4 and TRBJ2-5, the complete variable domain reads ETGVTQSPTHLIKTRGQQVTLRCSSQSGHNTVSWYQQALGQGPQFIFQYYREEENGRGNFPPRFSGLQFPNYSSELNVNALELDDSALYLCASSQEGTGYETQYFGPGTRLLVL.

This clone was counted a few times. The rearrangement joins TRBV7-2 to TRBJ1-5; maybe TRBD1 (5 bases). This CDR3 comprises 14 residues. Germline V lookup: CDR1 SGHTA, CDR2 FQGNSA. Trimming took 5 bases from V and 10 from J, leaving 18 bases between them. Here the CDR3 DNA reads TGTGCCAGCAGCGCCGGACTAGGGGTTTCTCCCCAGCATTTT. It is translated as CASSAGLGVSPQHF.

The CDR3 region has the DNA TGTGCCAGCAGTCCGATGTATAGCAATCAGCCCCAGCATTTT. It codes for CASSPMYSNQPQHF. This chain connects TRBV2 to TRBJ1-5; D is unresolved. The germline V gene has CDR1 SNHLY and CDR2 FYNNEI. The CDR3 extends over 14 amino acids. V gave up 5 bases and J gave up 0 bases, with 8 bases separating them.

The sample holds one count of this clone. This chain connects TRBV5-1 to TRBJ2-3; TRBD2 aligns across 12 bases. The V segment lost 5 bases and the J segment 6 bases; nucleotides outside the gene matches: 7. The V gene's germline CDR1 is SGHRS and CDR2 YFSETQ. The CDR3 consists of 15 residues. CDR3 sequence (DNA): TGCGCCAGCAGGCCGACTAGCGGGGGTCGTGATACGCAGTATTTT. This sequence encodes CASRPTSGGRDTQYF.

The chain employs TRBV11-2 and TRBJ1-6; weak D call: TRBD1 (6 bases). The CDR3 spans 14 residues. V was trimmed by 6 bases and J by 10 bases, leaving 16 bases between them. Per the germline V gene, CDR1 is SGHAT and CDR2 is FQNNGV. CDR3 sequence reads: CASSRDGGVSPLHF. The CDR3 DNA reads as TGTGCCAGCAGTCGTGATGGGGGCGTCTCACCCCTCCACTTT.

The sample holds one count of this clone. The J gene is TRBJ1-1, the V gene TRBV6-5; D call uncertain. This CDR3 region has 14 residues. Germline values: CDR1 MNHEY, CDR2 SVGAGI. Trimming shortened V by 0 bases and J by 1 base, and 6 bases separated the two germline ends. CDR3 in DNA: TGTGCCAGCAGTTACTCCGCAGGGAACACTGAAGCTTTCTTT. Translation: CASSYSAGNTEAFF.

This chain links TRBV27 with TRBJ1-1; 9 bases fit TRBD1. Unmatched junction bases numbered 12, after V lost 6 bases and J lost 1 base. Germline assignment: CDR1 MNHEY and CDR2 SMNVEV (reference sequence). The CDR3 length is 17 residues. DNA of the CDR3: TGTGCCAGCAGCCCGCCGGGACAGGGACGACGGAACACTGAAGCTTTCTTT. As protein: CASSPPGQGRRNTEAFF.

The V and J genes are TRBV10-2 and TRBJ1-6; tentative D call: TRBD1 (6 bases). The CDR3 spans 17 residues. CDR1 is WSHSY and CDR2 is SAAADI in the germline V gene. V was trimmed by 6 bases and J by 6 bases, leaving 21 bases between them. DNA of the CDR3: TGCGCCAGCAGGACCCGGGGGGGCGCGGACACTAATTCACCCCTCCACTTT. This translates into CASRTRGGADTNSPLHF.

The CDR3 DNA follows: TGTGCCAGCAGCGCAAAGCCGGATGGAGGGGGAAGGAGCTTTGGGAACAATGAGCAGTTCTTC. Its translation: CASSAKPDGGGRSFGNNEQFF. The V and J genes are TRBV9 and TRBJ2-1, with D perhaps given as TRBD1 or TRBD2 (6 bases each). The CDR3 sequence is 21 residues long. The V end lost 3 bases, the J end lost 5 bases, and 33 bases lay between the germline ends. In germline, CDR1 is SGDLS, CDR2 YYNGEE. The variable domain in full, with the rest retrieved from reference TRBV9 and TRBJ2-1, is DSGVTQTPKHLITATGQRVTLRCSPRSGDLSVYWYQQSLDQGLQFLIQYYNGEERAKGNILERFSAQQFPDLHSELNLSSLELGDSALYFCASSAKPDGGGRSFGNNEQFFGPGTRLTVL.